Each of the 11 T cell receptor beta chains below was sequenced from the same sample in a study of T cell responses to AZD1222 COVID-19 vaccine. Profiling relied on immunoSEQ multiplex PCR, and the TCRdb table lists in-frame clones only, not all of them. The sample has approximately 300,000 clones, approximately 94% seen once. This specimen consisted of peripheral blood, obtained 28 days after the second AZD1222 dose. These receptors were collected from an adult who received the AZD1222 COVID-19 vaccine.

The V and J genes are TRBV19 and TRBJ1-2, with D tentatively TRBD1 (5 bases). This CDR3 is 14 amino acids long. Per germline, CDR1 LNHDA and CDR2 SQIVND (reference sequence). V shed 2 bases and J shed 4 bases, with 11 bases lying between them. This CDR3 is CASSIRERGYGYTF. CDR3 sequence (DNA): TGTGCCAGTAGTATACGGGAAAGGGGCTATGGCTACACCTTC.

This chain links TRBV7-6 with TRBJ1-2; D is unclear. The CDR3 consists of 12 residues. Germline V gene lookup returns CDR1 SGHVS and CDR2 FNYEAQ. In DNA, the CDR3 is TGTGCTATCCGACGGCCCTTCAGGGGCTACACCTTC. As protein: CAIRRPFRGYTF.

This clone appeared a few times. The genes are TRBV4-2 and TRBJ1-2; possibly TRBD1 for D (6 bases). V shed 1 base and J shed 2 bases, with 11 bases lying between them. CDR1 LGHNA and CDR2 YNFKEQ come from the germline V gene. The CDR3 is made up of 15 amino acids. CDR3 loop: CASSQVTGGNYGYTF. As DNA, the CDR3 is TGTGCCAGCAGCCAAGTGACAGGCGGGAACTATGGCTACACCTTC.

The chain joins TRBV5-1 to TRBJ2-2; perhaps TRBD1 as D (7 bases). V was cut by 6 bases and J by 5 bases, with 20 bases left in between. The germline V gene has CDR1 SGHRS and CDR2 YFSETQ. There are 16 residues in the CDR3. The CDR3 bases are TGCGCCAGCACCCCTGGGGGGACAGACATTACCGGGGAGCTGTTTTTT. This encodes CASTPGGTDITGELFF.

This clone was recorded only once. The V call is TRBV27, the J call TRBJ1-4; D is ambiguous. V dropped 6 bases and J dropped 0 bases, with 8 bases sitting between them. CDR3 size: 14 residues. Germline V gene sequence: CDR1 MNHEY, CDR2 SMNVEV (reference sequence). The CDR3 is CASRPGTTNEKLFF. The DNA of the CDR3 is TGTGCCAGCAGACCAGGCACAACTAATGAAAAACTGTTTTTT.

The CDR3 reads CASSPRGGKNTEAFF. CDR3 nucleotide sequence: TGTGCCAGCTCACCTCGCGGGGGGAAGAACACTGAAGCTTTCTTT. The chain joins TRBV18 to TRBJ1-1; the D gene is possibly TRBD1 (5 bases). The germline V gene has CDR1 KGHSH and CDR2 LQKENI. V was shortened by 3 bases and J by 1 base, with 12 bases between the two germline ends. The CDR3 totals 15 residues.

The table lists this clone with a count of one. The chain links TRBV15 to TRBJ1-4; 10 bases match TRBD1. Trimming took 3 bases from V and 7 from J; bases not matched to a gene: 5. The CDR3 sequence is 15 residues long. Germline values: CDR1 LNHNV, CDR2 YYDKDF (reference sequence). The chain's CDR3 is CATSSPGTGAEKLFF. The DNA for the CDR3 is TGTGCCACCAGCAGCCCTGGGACAGGGGCTGAAAAACTGTTTTTT.

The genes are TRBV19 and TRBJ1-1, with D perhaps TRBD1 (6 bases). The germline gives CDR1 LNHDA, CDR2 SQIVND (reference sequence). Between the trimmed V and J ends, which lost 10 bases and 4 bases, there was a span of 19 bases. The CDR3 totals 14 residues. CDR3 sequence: CATREGGGGTEAFF. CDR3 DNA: TGTGCCACCAGAGAGGGGGGCGGTGGCACTGAAGCTTTCTTT.

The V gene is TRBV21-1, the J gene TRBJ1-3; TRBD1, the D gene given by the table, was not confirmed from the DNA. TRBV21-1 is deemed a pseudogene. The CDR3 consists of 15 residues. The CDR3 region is CASRGTGLLGNTIYF. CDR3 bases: TGTGCCAGCAGGGGCACAGGGCTCCTTGGAAACACCATATATTTT.

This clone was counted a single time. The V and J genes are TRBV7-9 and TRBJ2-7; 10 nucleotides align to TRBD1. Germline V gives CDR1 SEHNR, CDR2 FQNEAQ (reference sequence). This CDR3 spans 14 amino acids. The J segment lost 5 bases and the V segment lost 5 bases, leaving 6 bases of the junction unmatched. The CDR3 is CASSQGTGDHEQYF. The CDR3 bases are TGTGCCAGCAGCCAGGGGACAGGGGACCACGAGCAGTACTTC.

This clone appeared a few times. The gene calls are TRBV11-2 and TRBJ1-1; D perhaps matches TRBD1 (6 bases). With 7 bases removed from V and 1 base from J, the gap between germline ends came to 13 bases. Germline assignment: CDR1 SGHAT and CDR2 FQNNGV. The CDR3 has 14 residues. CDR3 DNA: TGTGCCAGCACCCGCCCGGGACAGAACACTGAAGCTTTCTTT. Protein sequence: CASTRPGQNTEAFF.